This is a list of T cell receptor beta chains from one sample in a study of cytomegalovirus exposure and HLA in healthy donors. The assay was immunoSEQ multiplex PCR, and TCRdb's table has in-frame clones only and misses some. The table lists 100,000 to 150,000 clones, with approximately 1.6% in the top ten. Sequencing was carried out using PBMCs. The receptor source for this set is a man aged 18 to 29 in good health and CMV-seronegative. The CDR3 runs from the conserved cysteine through the conserved F or W. D genes are given only for firm matches.

v_gene: TRBV4-3
j_gene: TRBJ2-7
d_gene: NA
CDR3nt: TGCGCCAGCAGCCTCGCCCTTGACAGCTCGATCGAGCAGTACTTC
CDR3aa: CASSLALDSSIEQYF

v_gene: TRBV28
j_gene: TRBJ1-2
d_gene: TRBD1
CDR3nt: TGTGCCAGCAGCCGGGACAGGGGGCGTGGCTACACCTTC
CDR3aa: CASSRDRGRGYTF

v_gene: TRBV4-1
j_gene: TRBJ1-1
d_gene: TRBD1
CDR3nt: TGCGCCAGCAGCTCCCGGGACAGTTTGAACACTGAGGCTTTCTTT
CDR3aa: CASSSRDSLNTEAFF

v_gene: TRBV19
j_gene: TRBJ1-3
d_gene: NA
CDR3nt: TGTGCCAGTAGTAAGGGTCAGGGGACTGGAAACACCATATATTTT
CDR3aa: CASSKGQGTGNTIYF

v_gene: TRBV28
j_gene: TRBJ2-5
d_gene: TRBD1
CDR3nt: TGTGCCAGCAGTTTATCGACAGGGATGGAGACCCAGTACTTC
CDR3aa: CASSLSTGMETQYF

v_gene: TRBV5-1
j_gene: TRBJ1-3
d_gene: TRBD1
CDR3nt: TGCGCCAGCAAGGCAGGGGGCGCCTCTGGAAACACCATATATTTT
CDR3aa: CASKAGGASGNTIYF

v_gene: TRBV13
j_gene: TRBJ2-1
d_gene: TRBD2
CDR3nt: TGTGCCAGCAGCTGGGGACTAGCGGGGGGCCAATACAATGAGCAGTTCTTC
CDR3aa: CASSWGLAGGQYNEQFF

v_gene: TRBV6-6
j_gene: TRBJ1-5
d_gene: NA
CDR3nt: TGTGCCAGCAGTTACGAGGCCGTGCCCCAGCATTTT
CDR3aa: CASSYEAVPQHF

v_gene: TRBV25-1
j_gene: TRBJ1-3
d_gene: NA
CDR3nt: TGTGCCGTGACAACCATATATTTT
CDR3aa: CAVTTIYF

v_gene: TRBV4-3
j_gene: TRBJ2-1
d_gene: NA
CDR3nt: TGCGCCAGCAGCCAAGACCCCGAGTTCTTC
CDR3aa: CASSQDPEFF

v_gene: TRBV13
j_gene: TRBJ1-1
d_gene: TRBD1
CDR3nt: TGTGCCAGCAGTCCATACAGGGGGCGCGACACTGAAGCTTTCTTT
CDR3aa: CASSPYRGRDTEAFF

v_gene: TRBV7-9
j_gene: TRBJ2-7
d_gene: NA
CDR3nt: TGTGCCAGCAGCCCAGAATACGAGCAGTACTTC
CDR3aa: CASSPEYEQYF

v_gene: TRBV10-3
j_gene: TRBJ2-3
d_gene: TRBD2
CDR3nt: TGTGCCATCAGAGGTGGGAGGGAAGGCACAGATACGCAGTATTTT
CDR3aa: CAIRGGREGTDTQYF

v_gene: TRBV28
j_gene: TRBJ2-7
d_gene: NA
CDR3nt: TGTGCCAGCAGTTTAGGCGGGTTATACGAGCAGTACTTC
CDR3aa: CASSLGGLYEQYF

v_gene: TRBV6-5
j_gene: TRBJ2-1
d_gene: NA
CDR3nt: TGTGCCAGCAGTTACTCGAGAGGACTTTCCTACAATGAGCAGTTCTTC
CDR3aa: CASSYSRGLSYNEQFF

v_gene: TRBV25-1
j_gene: TRBJ2-7
d_gene: TRBD2
CDR3nt: TGTGCCAGCAGTGGTCGACTAGCGGGTTCTTACTACGAGCAGTACTTC
CDR3aa: CASSGRLAGSYYEQYF

v_gene: TRBV11-3
j_gene: TRBJ2-7
d_gene: NA
CDR3nt: TGTGCCAGCAGCTTATACGGACAAGCCTCCGAGCAGTACTTC
CDR3aa: CASSLYGQASEQYF

v_gene: TRBV6-1
j_gene: TRBJ2-7
d_gene: NA
CDR3nt: TGTGCCAGCAGTGAAATGAGGAAAGACTACGAGCAGTACTTC
CDR3aa: CASSEMRKDYEQYF

v_gene: TRBV9
j_gene: TRBJ1-5
d_gene: TRBD1
CDR3nt: TGTGCCAGCAGCGTAGAAGAAAGGACAGGGGACGTGGGGAGCCAGCATTTT
CDR3aa: CASSVEERTGDVGSQHF

v_gene: TRBV6-1
j_gene: TRBJ1-2
d_gene: NA
CDR3nt: TGTGCTACCGGGGTGGGATATGGCTACACCTTC
CDR3aa: CATGVGYGYTF

v_gene: TRBV28
j_gene: TRBJ1-5
d_gene: NA
CDR3nt: TGTGCCAGCAATTGGGGGGGTGACAATCAGCCCCAGCATTTT
CDR3aa: CASNWGGDNQPQHF

v_gene: TRBV6-6
j_gene: TRBJ1-1
d_gene: TRBD1
CDR3nt: TGTGCCAGCAGTTTCCGGACAGGGGGAAACACTGAAGCTTTCTTT
CDR3aa: CASSFRTGGNTEAFF

v_gene: TRBV28
j_gene: TRBJ1-2
d_gene: NA
CDR3nt: TGTGCCAGCAGTTTTCCCCCGCCCAGGGCCTATGGCTACACCTTC
CDR3aa: CASSFPPPRAYGYTF

v_gene: TRBV5-1
j_gene: TRBJ1-2
d_gene: TRBD1
CDR3nt: TGCGCCAGCAGCTCGGGACAGGGGTTCTCTGGCTACACCTTC
CDR3aa: CASSSGQGFSGYTF

v_gene: TRBV9
j_gene: TRBJ1-6
d_gene: NA
CDR3nt: TGTGCCAGCAGCGTAGATCCGGGCTCCTATAATTCACCCCTCCACTTT
CDR3aa: CASSVDPGSYNSPLHF

v_gene: TRBV5-1
j_gene: TRBJ1-4
d_gene: NA
CDR3nt: TGCGCCAGCAGGCCCAGGGGTGCAACTAATGAAAAACTGTTTTTT
CDR3aa: CASRPRGATNEKLFF

v_gene: TRBV29-1
j_gene: TRBJ1-1
d_gene: TRBD1
CDR3nt: TGCAGCGTTGCCCCAGTCCCGGGACAGGGGATGAACACTGAAGCTTTCTTT
CDR3aa: CSVAPVPGQGMNTEAFF

v_gene: TRBV4-3
j_gene: TRBJ2-3
d_gene: TRBD1
CDR3nt: TGCGCCAGCAGCCAAGATTACAGGGGGGATACGCAGTATTTT
CDR3aa: CASSQDYRGDTQYF

v_gene: TRBV5-5
j_gene: TRBJ1-5
d_gene: TRBD1
CDR3nt: TGTGCCAGCAGCCCGGACAGGGCCGGTCAGCCCCAGCATTTT
CDR3aa: CASSPDRAGQPQHF

v_gene: TRBV5-8
j_gene: TRBJ1-1
d_gene: NA
CDR3nt: TGTGCCAGCAGCTTCAGGGGAAACACTGAAGCTTTCTTT
CDR3aa: CASSFRGNTEAFF

v_gene: TRBV7-3
j_gene: TRBJ2-5
d_gene: NA
CDR3nt: TGTGCCAGCAGCTTAATTGTCCGGGAGACCCAGTACTTC
CDR3aa: CASSLIVRETQYF

v_gene: TRBV27
j_gene: TRBJ2-2
d_gene: NA
CDR3nt: TGTGCCAGCAGTTTAAAACGGGACACCGGGGAGCTGTTTTTT
CDR3aa: CASSLKRDTGELFF

v_gene: TRBV25-1
j_gene: TRBJ1-1
d_gene: TRBD1
CDR3nt: TGTGCCACCGAGACCCAGACAGGGGGGCGAACTGAAGCTTTCTTT
CDR3aa: CATETQTGGRTEAFF

v_gene: TRBV6-5
j_gene: TRBJ1-2
d_gene: NA
CDR3nt: TGTGCCAGCAGTTACCCCCACGGAAACGGGGTCTATGGCTACACCTTC
CDR3aa: CASSYPHGNGVYGYTF

v_gene: TRBV5-1
j_gene: TRBJ2-1
d_gene: TRBD2
CDR3nt: TGCGCCAGCAGCTTGAAAGGGACTAGCGTTGAGCAGTTCTTC
CDR3aa: CASSLKGTSVEQFF

v_gene: TRBV30
j_gene: TRBJ1-1
d_gene: NA
CDR3nt: TGTGCCTGGAGTGCACGAGGGAGGCAAGCTTTCTTT
CDR3aa: CAWSARGRQAFF

v_gene: TRBV10-3
j_gene: TRBJ1-1
d_gene: NA
CDR3nt: TGTGCCATCAGTGAGATACCCGGGACTGAAGCTTTCTTT
CDR3aa: CAISEIPGTEAFF

v_gene: TRBV28
j_gene: TRBJ1-5
d_gene: NA
CDR3nt: TGTGCCAGCAGTTTCGGCAGGGAAAGCAATCAGCCCCAGCATTTT
CDR3aa: CASSFGRESNQPQHF

v_gene: TRBV21-1
j_gene: TRBJ2-1
d_gene: NA
CDR3nt: TGTGCCAGCAGCCCCTGGAGGCCTAGCGGGAGAAGAGATGAGCAGTTCTTC
CDR3aa: CASSPWRPSGRRDEQFF

v_gene: TRBV6-4
j_gene: TRBJ2-2
d_gene: TRBD2
CDR3nt: TGTGCCAGCAGTGATACTAGCGGGAGCACCGGGGAGCTGTTTTTT
CDR3aa: CASSDTSGSTGELFF

v_gene: TRBV5-8
j_gene: TRBJ1-3
d_gene: NA
CDR3nt: TGTGCCAGCAGCTCAGGATCCACCTCTGGAAACACCATATATTTT
CDR3aa: CASSSGSTSGNTIYF

v_gene: TRBV20-1
j_gene: TRBJ2-1
d_gene: NA
CDR3nt: TGCAGTGCCACTACGCATGAGCAGTTCTTC
CDR3aa: CSATTHEQFF

v_gene: TRBV6-5
j_gene: TRBJ2-1
d_gene: TRBD2
CDR3nt: TGTGCCAGCAGTTACTCGACCCTAGCGGGGTTGTATGAGCAGTTCTTC
CDR3aa: CASSYSTLAGLYEQFF

v_gene: TRBV6-5
j_gene: TRBJ1-3
d_gene: TRBD1
CDR3nt: TGTGCCAGCAGTTACCGGTGGACAGGGAGTGGAAACACCATATATTTT
CDR3aa: CASSYRWTGSGNTIYF

v_gene: TRBV7-2
j_gene: TRBJ2-7
d_gene: NA
CDR3nt: TGTGCCAGCAGCTTAGCGCGTGTAGAGCAGTACTTC
CDR3aa: CASSLARVEQYF

v_gene: TRBV30
j_gene: TRBJ1-1
d_gene: NA
CDR3nt: TGTGCCTGGAGTGCAAAACAGGGCACTGAAGCTTTCTTT
CDR3aa: CAWSAKQGTEAFF

v_gene: TRBV6-5
j_gene: TRBJ2-1
d_gene: NA
CDR3nt: TGTGCCAGCAGATGGGGTGGGGCCCGCAATGAGCAGTTCTTC
CDR3aa: CASRWGGARNEQFF

v_gene: TRBV4-3
j_gene: TRBJ2-2
d_gene: TRBD2
CDR3nt: TGCGCCAGCAGCGGTCTAGCGGGAGCCGCCACCGGGGAGCTGTTTTTT
CDR3aa: CASSGLAGAATGELFF

v_gene: TRBV6-6
j_gene: TRBJ1-1
d_gene: NA
CDR3nt: TGTGCCAGCAGCAACCGGGACAACGGAGACACTGAAGCTTTCTTT
CDR3aa: CASSNRDNGDTEAFF

v_gene: TRBV6-6
j_gene: TRBJ1-6
d_gene: TRBD1
CDR3nt: TGTGCCAGCAGGATAGGACAGGGGAATTCACCCCTCCACTTT
CDR3aa: CASRIGQGNSPLHF

v_gene: TRBV6-5
j_gene: TRBJ2-7
d_gene: TRBD1
CDR3nt: TGTGCCAGCAGGCACGCACAGGGGAGTGGGTACGAGCAGTACTTC
CDR3aa: CASRHAQGSGYEQYF

v_gene: TRBV7-2
j_gene: TRBJ1-6
d_gene: TRBD1
CDR3nt: TGTGCCAGCAGCTTATCCTCCGGGACAGGCCATTCACCCCTCCACTTT
CDR3aa: CASSLSSGTGHSPLHF

v_gene: TRBV7-3
j_gene: TRBJ2-2
d_gene: TRBD2
CDR3nt: TGTGCCAGCAGCTCGCATACTAGCGGAGGTCTTCGTACCGGGGAGCTGTTTTTT
CDR3aa: CASSSHTSGGLRTGELFF